This TCR beta chain was sequenced in a study of cytomegalovirus exposure and HLA in healthy donors. Study outcomes and limitations: Sequencing likely generated an artifact that appeared as a cluster of highly shared sequence variants. Available immune exposure information covered CMV serostatus only. Based on reports, TCR beta sequences accurately predicted HLA-A and HLA-B alleles for most subjects. Listed as cytomegalovirus-associated were 150 or so TCR beta chains.

PCR employed 60 Vbeta and 13 Jbeta primers. TCRdb's copy holds only in-frame clones and misses some; the assay was immunoSEQ multiplex PCR. The repertoire has roughly 250,000 clones, about four fifths of them found once; the top ten carry 0.3%. A remark on this clone: Antigen: not known.

Germline V lookup: CDR1 MNHEY, CDR2 SVGAGI. The CDR3 consists of 14 residues. The V end lost 5 bases, the J end lost 2 bases, and 11 bases lay between the germline ends. The sample was PBMCs. The sequence came from a girl aged 2 to 10 in good health and CMV-seronegative. The chain links TRBV6-5 to TRBJ2-3; TRBD1 is a possible D gene (5 bases). The CDR3 DNA reads TGTGCCAGCAGTCCCCAGGGATTCACAGATACGCAGTATTTT. This sequence encodes CASSPQGFTDTQYF.